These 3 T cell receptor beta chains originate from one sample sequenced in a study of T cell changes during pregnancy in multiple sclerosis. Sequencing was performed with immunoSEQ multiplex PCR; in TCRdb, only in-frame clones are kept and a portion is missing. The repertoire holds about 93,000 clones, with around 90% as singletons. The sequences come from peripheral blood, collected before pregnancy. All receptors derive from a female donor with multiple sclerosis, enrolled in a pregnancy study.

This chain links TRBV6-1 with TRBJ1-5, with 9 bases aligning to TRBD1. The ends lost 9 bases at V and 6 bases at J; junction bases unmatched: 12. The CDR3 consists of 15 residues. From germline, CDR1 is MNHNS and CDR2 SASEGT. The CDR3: CASLSGTGKVQPQHF. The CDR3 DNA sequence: TGTGCCAGTTTATCCGGGACAGGGAAGGTTCAGCCCCAGCATTTT.

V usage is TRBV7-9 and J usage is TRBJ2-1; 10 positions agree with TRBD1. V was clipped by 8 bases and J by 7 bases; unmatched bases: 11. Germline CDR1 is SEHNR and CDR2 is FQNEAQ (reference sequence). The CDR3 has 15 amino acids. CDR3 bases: TGTGCCAGCGAACCTCCGGGGACAGGGGTAAATGAGCAGTTCTTC. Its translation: CASEPPGTGVNEQFF.

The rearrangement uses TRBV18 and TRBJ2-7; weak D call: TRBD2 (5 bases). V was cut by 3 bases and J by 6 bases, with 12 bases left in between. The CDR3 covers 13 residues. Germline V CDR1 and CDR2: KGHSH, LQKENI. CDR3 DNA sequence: TGTGCCAGCTCACCTATTATCGGGGTCGAGCAGTACTTC. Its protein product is CASSPIIGVEQYF.